Listed here is a single T cell receptor (beta chain). Its antigen is undetermined. This sample's time point: after neoadjuvant nivolumab, at surgical resection. The data originate from a study of neoadjuvant anti-PD-1 for oral cavity cancer. Study at large: Non-progressing patients received a fourth nivolumab dose near day 43, then surgery on days 50-56.

Study-level findings and limits: Pretreatment Treg/Th17 ratio correlated inversely with post-treatment tumor clonality. PBMC Gini-index clonality exceeded responders' in non-responders post-nivolumab.

With 6 bases removed from V and 4 bases from J, the gap between germline ends came to 16 bases. CDR3 length: 15 amino acids. Germline values: CDR1 MNHEY, CDR2 SVGAGI. Blood libraries mostly used roughly 500 ng genomic DNA, six replicates each. Profiled with immunoSEQ multiplex PCR; TCRdb holds only in-frame clones, not every one. The sample shows more than 10,000 clones, roughly 70% of them seen only once. The sample was PBMCs, taken after nivolumab (anti-PD-1) treatment. The genes are TRBV6-5 and TRBJ2-1; D is possibly TRBD2 (7 bases). This receptor was identified in a person aged 40-85 years with oral cavity squamous cell carcinoma. CDR3 in DNA: TGTGCCAGCAGAACGGGGGGCACGGGGTACAATGAGCAGTTCTTC. Protein: CASRTGGTGYNEQFF.